A single sample gave rise to the 21 T cell receptor beta chains below, sequenced in a study of immune heterogeneity within non-small cell lung tumors. Multiplex PCR with 32 V and 13 J primers amplified TCR beta CDR3. TCRdb passed the multiplex PCR reads through MiXCR, listing each CDR3 protein once. The sample lists tens of thousands of distinct CDR3 sequences, roughly 30% occurring once. TCRs were amplified from approximately 0.65 ug gDNA of bulk tumor per sample. The authors collected several far-apart biopsies from each primary tumor during surgery. Newly diagnosed with untreated non-small cell lung cancer, the patients underwent curative surgery. Material for sequencing was lung tumor tissue. The receptors come from a man between 35 and 55 years old with non-small cell lung cancer.

This clonotype was observed a handful of times. The V and J genes are TRBV29-1 and TRBJ2-1, with 10 bases aligning to TRBD1. The CDR3 runs to 14 residues. The V gene's germline CDR1 is SQVTM and CDR2 ANQGSEA. V lost 6 bases and J lost 6; bases outside the gene matches: 8. CDR3 protein: CSVRPGQGFNEQFF. The CDR3 coding sequence is TGCAGCGTCCGTCCGGGACAGGGGTTCAATGAGCAGTTCTTC.

As to this clonotype: Sequence at one end of the junction differs from germline and may be a read error. The rearrangement links TRBV20-1 to TRBJ2-1; D remains ambiguous. This CDR3 spans 17 amino acids. In germline, CDR1 is DFQATT, CDR2 SNEGSKA (reference sequence). The CDR3 sequence: CSARDPTLRNSYDEQFF. In nucleotides, the CDR3 is TGCAGTGCTAGGGACCCCACCTTGCGGAACTCCTACGATGAGCAGTTCTTC.

This clonotype occurred a few times. The CDR3 end shows no conserved phenylalanine or tryptophan, and so a read error is likely. V gene TRBV19 combines with J gene TRBJ2-1, with D possibly TRBD2 on 5 matching bases. CDR3 size: 15 residues. Trimming took off 6 bases at V and 4 bases at J, with 16 bases between the two ends. The germline V gene has CDR1 LNHDA and CDR2 SQIVND (reference sequence). The CDR3 bases are TGTGCCAGTAGCTCGTCCAGCGGAGCTTACAATGAGCAGTTCCTC. It encodes CASSSSSGAYNEQFL.

This clonotype qualifies as medium-sized. The V call is TRBV19, the J call TRBJ2-7, with TRBD1 matching over 12 bases. With 5 bases clipped from V and 5 bases from J, the junction kept 7 bases outside the gene matches. This CDR3 has 15 residues. Germline lookup yields CDR1 LNHDA and CDR2 SQIVND (reference sequence). The CDR3 sequence: CASSSPGQGAHEQYF. The DNA of the CDR3 is TGTGCCAGTAGTTCCCCGGGACAGGGGGCCCACGAGCAGTACTTC.

A few counts support this clonotype. The V call is TRBV4-2, the J call TRBJ2-3, with 7 bases matching TRBD1. CDR1 and CDR2 (germline): LGHNA, YNFKEQ. The CDR3 sequence is 16 residues long. J lost 0 bases, V lost 4 bases, and 7 bases had no gene match. The CDR3 region has the DNA TGTGCCAGCAGCCTAGCCGGGACAGCCAGCACAGATACGCAGTATTTT. This sequence encodes CASSLAGTASTDTQYF.

There are many counts of this clonotype. V and J are TRBV7-9 and TRBJ2-1; 8 bases are a match to TRBD2. The germline V gene encodes CDR1 SEHNR and CDR2 FQNEAQ (reference sequence). There are 16 residues in the CDR3. Trimming removed 5 bases from V and 9 bases from J; junction bases left unmatched: 15. The CDR3 coding sequence is TGTGCCAGCAGCCTCAGGAGTAGCGGGAATAATGGTGAGCAGTTCTTC. Protein sequence: CASSLRSSGNNGEQFF.

The chain is built from TRBV7-8 and TRBJ2-1, with 11 bases matching TRBD2. V was pared by 5 bases and J by 5 bases, with 2 bases of the junction left unmatched. Germline loops: CDR1 SGHVS, CDR2 FQNEAQ. CDR3 size: 14 residues. CDR3 DNA sequence: TGTGCCAGCAGCACTAGCGGGAGCCACAATGAGCAGTTCTTC. Residues: CASSTSGSHNEQFF.

This clonotype showed up many times. V and J are TRBV20-1 and TRBJ2-7, with TRBD2 matching over 7 bases. V lost 4 bases and J lost 5; bases outside the gene matches: 17. The CDR3 is made up of 16 amino acids. Germline values: CDR1 DFQATT, CDR2 SNEGSKA (reference sequence). CDR3 DNA: TGCAGTGCTAAGCGTGGGCGGGGGACCCCTCGGGACGAGCAGTACTTC. Its protein is CSAKRGRGTPRDEQYF.

This sequence joins TRBV7-3 and TRBJ2-2; D possibly corresponds to TRBD2 (6 bases). V was shortened by 5 bases and J by 5 bases, with 12 bases between the two germline ends. The CDR3 sequence is 14 residues long. CDR1 and CDR2 from the germline V gene are SGHTA and FQGTGA. CDR3: CASSMTRETGELFF. Here the CDR3 DNA reads TGTGCCAGCAGCATGACTAGGGAAACCGGGGAGCTGTTTTTT.

This clonotype has ten or more counts. The chain employs TRBV28 and TRBJ2-7; 10 bases align to TRBD2. With 2 bases clipped from V and 0 bases from J, the junction kept 4 bases outside the gene matches. CDR3 size: 16 residues. CDR1 is MDHEN, CDR2 SYDVKM, per germline. CDR3 loop: CASSLARTSGSYEQYF. The CDR3 DNA reads TGTGCCAGCAGTTTAGCCCGGACTAGCGGCTCCTACGAGCAGTACTTC.

This clonotype was counted ten times or more. V is TRBV11-2 and J is TRBJ1-2; the D is unclear. The germline gives CDR1 SGHAT, CDR2 FQNNGV. The CDR3 is 12 residues long. The V and J ends lost 5 bases and 7 bases respectively, with 11 bases between them. CDR3 loop: CASSQVSGGYTF. The CDR3 DNA follows: TGTGCCAGCAGCCAAGTATCCGGTGGCTACACCTTC.

The sample holds many counts of this clonotype. This chain connects TRBV5-5 to TRBJ2-7; 7 bases align to TRBD2. The CDR3 extends over 13 amino acids. Germline V gives CDR1 SGHKS, CDR2 YYEKEE (reference sequence). V was pared by 4 bases and J by 5 bases, with 6 bases of the junction left unmatched. CDR3 nucleotide sequence: TGTGCCAGCAGCGGGGCGGGAGCCCACGAGCAGTACTTC. It encodes CASSGAGAHEQYF.

This clonotype is medium-sized in the sample. CDR3 DNA: TGCGCCAGCAGCTTGGGTTCGGAGAAGCAGTACTTC. Residues: CASSLGSEKQYF. The chain uses TRBV5-1 and TRBJ2-7; D remains ambiguous. V was clipped by 0 bases and J by 8 bases, with 9 bases between them. The V gene's germline CDR1 is SGHRS and CDR2 YFSETQ. The CDR3 runs 12 residues.

CDR3 bases: TGTGCCAGCAGTTCCGGGACAGGGCGGCTGTATACGGCTTTCTTT. Translated, it gives CASSSGTGRLYTAFF. J is TRBJ1-1 and V is TRBV28; TRBD1 matches at 9 bases. Germline V gene sequence: CDR1 MDHEN, CDR2 SYDVKM. Unmatched junction bases numbered 14, after V lost 4 bases and J lost 11 bases. The CDR3 sequence is 15 residues long.

In regard to this clonotype: A much larger clone lies one base from this, so it may be a read error. The chain has TRBV9 and TRBJ1-5; tentatively, D is TRBD1 (5 bases). The CDR3 contains 14 residues. From germline, CDR1 is SGDLS and CDR2 YYNGEE. The CDR3 sequence is CARSVGGTNQPQHF. The CDR3 nucleotides are TGTGCCAGAAGCGTAGGTGGGACTAATCAGCCCCAGCATTTT.

As concerns this clonotype: This clone may be a read error of a much larger clone one base away. The chain carries TRBV20-1 and TRBJ1-2; 9 positions agree with TRBD1. From germline, CDR1 is DFQATT and CDR2 SNEGSKA (reference sequence). CDR3 length equals 16 residues. V trimming: 3 bases; J trimming: 5 bases; junction bases outside the gene matches: 13. The CDR3 region has the DNA TGCAGTGCTAGGGGCACCGGGACAGGGAGCTTTTATGGCTACACCTTC. It codes for CSARGTGTGSFYGYTF.

The CDR3 here is CASSQNRGYTGELFF. CDR3 in DNA: TGTGCCAGCAGCCAAAATCGGGGGTACACCGGGGAGCTGTTTTTT. This rearrangement joins TRBV14 to TRBJ2-2; D might be TRBD2 (6 bases). Germline V gives CDR1 SGHDN, CDR2 FVKESK. V lost 2 bases and J lost 3, with 10 bases in between. This CDR3 is built from 15 residues.

This clonotype occurred many times. The V call is TRBV4-3, the J call TRBJ1-2; TRBD1 agrees at 7 bases. The CDR3 is 14 residues long. The germline CDR1 and CDR2 sequences are LGHNA and YSLEER. V shed 4 bases and J 4 bases; nucleotides not matched to a gene: 6. CDR3 protein: CASSRSRDSYGYTF. DNA of the CDR3: TGCGCCAGCAGCCGTAGCCGGGACAGCTATGGCTACACCTTC.

This clonotype was seen a handful of times. The rearrangement uses TRBV5-1 and TRBJ1-1, with D uncertain. CDR3 length: 14 amino acids. Deletions cut 3 bases from V and 1 base from J, with 10 bases between. Germline V gene sequence: CDR1 SGHRS, CDR2 YFSETQ. CDR3 loop: CASSSTVRNTEAFF. Written as DNA, the CDR3 is TGCGCCAGCAGCTCTACGGTAAGGAACACTGAAGCTTTCTTT.

This clonotype is classed as medium-sized (0.01 to 0.1%). V is TRBV3-1 and J is TRBJ2-7; 10 nucleotides agree with TRBD1. V dropped 1 base and J dropped 9; count of bases not matched to a gene: 6. Per germline, CDR1 LGHDT and CDR2 YNNKEL (reference sequence). CDR3 size: 14 residues. CDR3: CASSQVDRGQRQYF. CDR3 coding DNA: TGTGCCAGCAGCCAAGTCGACAGGGGGCAAAGGCAGTACTTC.

With regard to this clonotype: A much larger clone lies a single base off, so this may be a read error. The V gene is TRBV5-1, the J gene TRBJ1-4; D possibly corresponds to TRBD1 (5 bases). V was pared by 5 bases and J by 3 bases, with 11 bases between. Germline CDR1 reads SGHRS; CDR2 reads YFSETQ. The CDR3 totals 14 residues. DNA of the CDR3: TGCGCCAGCAGATCGGGACCAGCTAATGAAAAACTGTTTTTT. Translating it yields CASRSGPANEKLFF.